This T cell receptor (beta chain) emerged from a study of PD-1 blockade in classical Hodgkin lymphoma. Sequencing was performed with immunoSEQ multiplex PCR; in TCRdb, only in-frame clones are kept and a portion is missing. This table has around 25,000 clones, around 70% appearing once. This clone was observed once. This CDR3 has 13 residues. The V and J ends lost 5 bases and 1 base respectively, with 8 bases between them. Germline assignment: CDR1 SGHTA and CDR2 FQGTGA. Every patient experienced relapse after autologous stem cell transplantation, and brentuximab vedotin exposure varied. This specimen consisted of peripheral blood mononuclear cells (PBMCs), obtained before the second cycle of nivolumab. The receptor was derived from a human donor with classical Hodgkin lymphoma. The chain employs TRBV7-3 and TRBJ1-1; D is unresolved. CDR3 in amino acids: CASSVRANTEAFF. The CDR3 nucleotides read TGTGCCAGCAGCGTCCGGGCGAACACTGAAGCTTTCTTT.